This T cell receptor beta chain came from a study of OX40 agonist ivuxolimab in advanced cancers. Systemic immunosuppression or a history of autoimmune disease excluded patients. Only in-frame clones appear in the TCRdb table, and some are missing; sequencing was by immunoSEQ multiplex PCR. This sample carries roughly 72,000 clones, about 85% of them seen once, and the ten largest clones take approximately 5%. Study conclusions and caveats: In the expanded peripheral T cells, antigen specificity was never determined.

With regard to this clone: Its antigen is not identified.

Sequenced here: CD4+ or CD8+ T cells sorted from blood, sampled in a trial of the OX40 agonist ivuxolimab. This receptor was taken from an adult with an advanced solid tumor such as melanoma, head and neck, liver or kidney cancer.

In DNA, the CDR3 is TGTGCCAGCAGTTACTCGTATGGGGGTAACTACGAGCAGTACTTC. Translated: CASSYSYGGNYEQYF. The rearrangement uses TRBV6-5 and TRBJ2-7, with D possibly called TRBD1 or TRBD2 (5 bases each). The CDR3 is made up of 15 amino acids. Germline lookup yields CDR1 MNHEY and CDR2 SVGAGI. V was pared by 0 bases and J by 3 bases, with 12 bases between.